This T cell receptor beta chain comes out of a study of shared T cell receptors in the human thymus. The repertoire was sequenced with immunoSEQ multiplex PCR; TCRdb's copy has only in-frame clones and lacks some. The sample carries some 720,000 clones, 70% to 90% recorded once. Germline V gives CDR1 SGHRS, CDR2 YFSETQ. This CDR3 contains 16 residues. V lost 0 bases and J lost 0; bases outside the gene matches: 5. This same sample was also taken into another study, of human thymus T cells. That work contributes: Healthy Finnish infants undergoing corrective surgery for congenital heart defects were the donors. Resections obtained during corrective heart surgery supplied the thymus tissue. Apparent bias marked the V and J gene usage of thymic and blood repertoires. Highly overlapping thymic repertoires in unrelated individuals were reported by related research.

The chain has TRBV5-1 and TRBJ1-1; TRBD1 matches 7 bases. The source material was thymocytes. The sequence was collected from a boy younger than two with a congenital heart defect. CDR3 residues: CASSLVTGRMNTEAFF. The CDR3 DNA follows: TGCGCCAGCAGCTTGGTGACAGGGCGGATGAACACTGAAGCTTTCTTT.